What follows are 9 T cell receptor beta chains derived from one specimen sequenced in a study of shared clonotypes between healthy human individuals. Clones were read by immunoSEQ multiplex PCR, and TCRdb kept only the in-frame ones, dropping some. The sample holds 400,000 or so clones, about 96% seen once. Sequenced input: memory CD8+ T cells sorted from blood. The sample's subset: CD45RO+ cells pooled with CCR7-negative TemRA cells. These receptors all stem from a man younger than 40 in good health.

The V and J genes are TRBV30 and TRBJ2-5; D is unresolved. The length of the CDR3 is 12 residues. Germline V gene sequence: CDR1 GTSNPN, CDR2 SVGIG (reference sequence). The V end lost 4 bases, the J end lost 5 bases, and 11 bases lay between the germline ends. The CDR3: CAWKASLETQYF. The DNA for the CDR3 is TGTGCCTGGAAAGCGTCACTGGAGACCCAGTACTTC.

The chain is built from TRBV27 and TRBJ2-2; 8 nucleotides match TRBD2. Germline V gene data show CDR1 as MNHEY and CDR2 as SMNVEV (reference sequence). With V trimmed by 4 bases and J by 5 bases, 15 bases remained unmatched. The CDR3 loop spans 18 amino acids. The CDR3 nucleotides are TGTGCCAGCAGTTCATCCTCCTTAGCGGGAAGGGGGACCGGGGAGCTGTTTTTT. Translation: CASSSSSLAGRGTGELFF.

The chain has TRBV13 and TRBJ2-7; maybe TRBD2 (6 bases). The CDR3 contains 15 residues. CDR1 and CDR2 (germline): PRHDT, FYEKMQ (reference sequence). The germline V and J ends were trimmed by 5 bases and 4 bases, with 18 bases remaining between them. In nucleotides, the CDR3 is TGTGCCAGCAGCCTCCTGAGACTAGGGTCTTACGAGCAGTACTTC. It is translated as CASSLLRLGSYEQYF.

This clone occurred once. V is TRBV30 and J is TRBJ2-6; TRBD1 or TRBD2 may be the D gene (5 bases each). The CDR3 is made up of 18 amino acids. The germline V gene encodes CDR1 GTSNPN and CDR2 SVGIG (reference sequence). The V and J ends lost 0 bases and 3 bases respectively, with 18 bases between them. CDR3 nucleotides: TGTGCCTGGAGTGTTGGGTGGGGCCGGACTTATGGGGCCAACGTCCTGACTTTC. Translation: CAWSVGWGRTYGANVLTF. Using reference TRBV30 and TRBJ2-6 for the parts outside the CDR3, the full variable domain is SQTIHQWPATLVQPVGSPLSLECTVEGTSNPNLYWYRQAAGRGLQLLFYSVGIGQISSEVPQNLSASRPQDRQFILSSKKLLLSDSGFYLCAWSVGWGRTYGANVLTFGAGSRLTVL.

The chain joins TRBV29-1 to TRBJ2-1, with D uncertain. The length of the CDR3 is 10 residues. Germline-derived CDR1 and CDR2 are SQVTM and ANQGSEA. With 1 base removed from V and 12 bases from J, the gap between germline ends came to 7 bases. CDR3 nucleotide sequence: TGCAGCGTTGAAGGGATGTCGCAGTTCTTC. This gives the protein CSVEGMSQFF.

This chain connects TRBV2 to TRBJ2-3; D possibly uses TRBD1 or TRBD2 (5 bases each). CDR1 is SNHLY, CDR2 FYNNEI, per germline. The CDR3 is made up of 19 amino acids. V lost 2 bases and J lost 3, with 24 bases in between. CDR3 bases: TGTGCCAGCAGTGAATACTCTCGGCAGGGATGGGAGCCAACAGATACGCAGTATTTT. It encodes CASSEYSRQGWEPTDTQYF.

The chain employs TRBV7-2 and TRBJ2-3; D is unclear. Trimming stripped 2 bases from V and 2 bases from J, with 11 bases between. The CDR3 runs 15 residues. Germline values: CDR1 SGHTA, CDR2 FQGNSA. Here the CDR3 reads CASSLILRTTDTQYF. The CDR3 nucleotides read TGTGCCAGCAGCTTAATCCTGAGAACCACAGATACGCAGTATTTT.

The CDR3, as DNA: TGTGCCAGCAGCTCCACCCAGGGGGGGGGACGAGAGACCCAGTACTTC. This codes for CASSSTQGGGRETQYF. This chain connects TRBV11-2 to TRBJ2-5; the D call may be TRBD1 or TRBD2 (7 bases each). CDR1 and CDR2 (germline): SGHAT, FQNNGV. The CDR3 has 16 amino acids. Trimming shortened V by 4 bases and J by 4 bases, and 19 bases separated the two germline ends.

This clone was seen once. CDR3 in amino acids: CASTHDTDGGRQETQYF. The CDR3 DNA sequence: TGTGCCAGTACCCATGATACCGACGGGGGCCGCCAAGAGACCCAGTACTTC. The J gene is TRBJ2-5, the V gene TRBV19, with D perhaps being TRBD1 or TRBD2 (6 bases each). The germline gives CDR1 LNHDA, CDR2 SQIVND (reference sequence). The CDR3 has 17 amino acids. V lost 7 bases, J lost 1 base, and 22 bases lay in between.